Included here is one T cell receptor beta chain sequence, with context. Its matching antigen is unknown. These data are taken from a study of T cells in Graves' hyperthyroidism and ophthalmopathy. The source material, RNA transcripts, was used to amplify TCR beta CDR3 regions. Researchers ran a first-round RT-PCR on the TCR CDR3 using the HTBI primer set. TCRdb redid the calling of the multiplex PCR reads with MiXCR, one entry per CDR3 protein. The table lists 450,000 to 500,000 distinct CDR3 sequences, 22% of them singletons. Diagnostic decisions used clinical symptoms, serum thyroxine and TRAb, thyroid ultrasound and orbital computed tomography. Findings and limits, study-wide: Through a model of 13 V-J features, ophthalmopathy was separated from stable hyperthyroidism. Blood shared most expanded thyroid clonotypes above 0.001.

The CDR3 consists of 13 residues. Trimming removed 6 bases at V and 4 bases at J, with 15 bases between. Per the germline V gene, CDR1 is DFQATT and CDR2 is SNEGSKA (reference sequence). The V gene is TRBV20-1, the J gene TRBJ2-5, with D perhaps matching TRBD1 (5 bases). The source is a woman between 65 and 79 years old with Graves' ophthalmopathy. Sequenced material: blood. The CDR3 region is CSANGIGAETQYF. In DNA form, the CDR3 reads TGCAGTGCAAATGGAATTGGGGCAGAGACCCAGTACTTC.